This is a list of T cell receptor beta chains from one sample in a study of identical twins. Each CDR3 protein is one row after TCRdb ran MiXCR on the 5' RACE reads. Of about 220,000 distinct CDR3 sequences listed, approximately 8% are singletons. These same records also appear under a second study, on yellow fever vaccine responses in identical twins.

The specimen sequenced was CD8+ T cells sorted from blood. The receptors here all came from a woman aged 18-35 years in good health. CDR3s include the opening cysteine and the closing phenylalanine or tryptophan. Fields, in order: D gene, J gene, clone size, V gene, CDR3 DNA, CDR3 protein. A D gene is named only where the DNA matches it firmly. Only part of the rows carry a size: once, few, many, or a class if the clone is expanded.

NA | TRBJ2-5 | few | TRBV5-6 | TGTGCCAGCAGCCACGGGACCCAAGAGACCCAGTACTTC | CASSHGTQETQYF
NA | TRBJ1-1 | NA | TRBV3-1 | TGTGCCAGCAGCCATAGACAGAAGAACACTGAAGCTTTCTTT | CASSHRQKNTEAFF
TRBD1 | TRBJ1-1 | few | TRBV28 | TGTGCCAGCACGGCCGCAGGGGGAGTGAGGGACACTGAAGCTTTCTTT | CASTAAGGVRDTEAFF
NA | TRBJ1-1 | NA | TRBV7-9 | TGTGCCAGCAGCCCTGGCGGGCAGGGCACTGAAGCTTTCTTT | CASSPGGQGTEAFF
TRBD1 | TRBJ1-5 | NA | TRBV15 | TGTGCCACCAGCCAGGACAGGGGCAATCAGCCCCAGCATTTT | CATSQDRGNQPQHF
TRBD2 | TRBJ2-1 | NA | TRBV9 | TGTGCCAGCAGCCTCGGACTAGCGGGTAGGGATGAGCAGTTCTTC | CASSLGLAGRDEQFF
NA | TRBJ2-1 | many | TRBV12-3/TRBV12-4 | TGTGCCAGCAGTTTAACAGGGCTCTTTGAGCAGTTCTTC | CASSLTGLFEQFF
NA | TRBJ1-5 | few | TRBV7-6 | TGTGCCAGCAGCGCTGGCAATCAGCCCCAGCATTTT | CASSAGNQPQHF
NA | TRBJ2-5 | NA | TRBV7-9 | TGTGCCAGCAGCTCCGGGCAGGGGGGGTCCCAAGAGACCCAGTACTTC | CASSSGQGGSQETQYF
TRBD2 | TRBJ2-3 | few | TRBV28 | TGTGCCAGCAGTCGAAGGCTTCTAGCGGGGGGAAGCACAGATACGCAGTATTTT | CASSRRLLAGGSTDTQYF
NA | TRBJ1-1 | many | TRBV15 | TGTGCCACCAGCCAAACAAATGAAGCTTTCTTT | CATSQTNEAFF
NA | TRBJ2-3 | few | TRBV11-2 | TGTGCCAGCAGCTCCCCCGGCAACTACCCCCGCGTAGATACGCAGTATTTT | CASSSPGNYPRVDTQYF
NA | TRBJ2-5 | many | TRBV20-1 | TGCAGTGCTAGAGATCGAGGCCGAAGAGAGACCCAGTACTTC | CSARDRGRRETQYF
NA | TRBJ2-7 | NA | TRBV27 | TGTGCCAGCACCCTTGGGGCAGGGAGTAGAGAGCAGTACTTC | CASTLGAGSREQYF
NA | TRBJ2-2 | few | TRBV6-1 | TGTGCCAGCACTGGACCTAGAGACACCGGGGAGCTGTTTTTT | CASTGPRDTGELFF
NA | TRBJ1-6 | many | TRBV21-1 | TGTGCCAGCAGCAAAGCCGCGACGGGGGATAATTCACCCCTCCACTTT | CASSKAATGDNSPLHF
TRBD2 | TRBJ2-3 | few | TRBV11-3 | TGTGCCAGCAGCTTAACTAGCGGGAGGGCCAGCACAGATACGCAGTATTTT | CASSLTSGRASTDTQYF
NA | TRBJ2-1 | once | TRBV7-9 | TGTGCCAGCACCCCGAGGAGGGGGCGCTCGGTTAATGAGCAGTTCTTC | CASTPRRGRSVNEQFF
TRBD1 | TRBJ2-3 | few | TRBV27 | TGTGCCAGCAGCTCCCTTAACCCGGACAGGGGAGGAGATACGCAGTATTTT | CASSSLNPDRGGDTQYF
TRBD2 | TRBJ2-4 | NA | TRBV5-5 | TGTGCCAGCAGCTTGGAGACTAGCGGGAGCGGCATTCAGCACTTC | CASSLETSGSGIQHF
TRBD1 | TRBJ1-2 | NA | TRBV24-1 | TGTGCCACACAGGGGACGGACTATGGCTACACCTTC | CATQGTDYGYTF
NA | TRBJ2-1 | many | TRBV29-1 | TGCAGCGTTGAACCAATAACAGGTCACAATGAGCAGTTCTTC | CSVEPITGHNEQFF
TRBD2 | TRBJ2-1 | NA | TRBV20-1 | TGCAGTGCTAGAGTAGCGGGGGTCTACAATGAGCAGTTCTTC | CSARVAGVYNEQFF
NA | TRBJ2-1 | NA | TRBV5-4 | TGTGCCAGCAGCTTCGGCGTTAGGAATGAGCAGTTCTTC | CASSFGVRNEQFF
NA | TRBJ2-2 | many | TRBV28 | TGTGCCAGCAGTTTTTCCAGGGTGAACACCGGGGAGCTGTTTTTT | CASSFSRVNTGELFF
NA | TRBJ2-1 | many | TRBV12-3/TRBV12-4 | TGTGCCAGCAGCCAGAGCTGGGAAGAGGGAAACGAGCAGTTCTTC | CASSQSWEEGNEQFF
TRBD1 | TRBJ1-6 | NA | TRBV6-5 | TGTGCCAGCAGTTACGAGGGGGCCAGTTCACCCCTCCACTTT | CASSYEGASSPLHF
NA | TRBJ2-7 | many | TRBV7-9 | TGTGCCAGCAGCTTAGCGGCAGACCCGCAGTACTTC | CASSLAADPQYF
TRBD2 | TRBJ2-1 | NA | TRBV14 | TGTGCCAGCAGCCAGGAGGCGGGAGGGCCTCTGAATGAGCAGTTCTTC | CASSQEAGGPLNEQFF
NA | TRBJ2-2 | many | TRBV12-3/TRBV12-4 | TGTGCCAGCAGTTTACGGAGGCCCCCCACCGGGGAGCTGTTTTTT | CASSLRRPPTGELFF
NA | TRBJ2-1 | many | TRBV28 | TGTGCCAGCAATGGCGGCTTAAAGGGGGATGAGCAGTTCTTC | CASNGGLKGDEQFF
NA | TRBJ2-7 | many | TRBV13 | TGTGCCAGCAGCTTAGGAGAAGTAGGTTACGAGCAGTACTTC | CASSLGEVGYEQYF
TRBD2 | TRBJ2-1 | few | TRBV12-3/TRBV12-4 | TGTGCCAGCAGTTTGGAGACTAGCGGGAACAATGAGCAGTTCTTC | CASSLETSGNNEQFF
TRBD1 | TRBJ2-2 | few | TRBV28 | TGTGCCAGCGGTTCCGGGACAGGGTCGATCGGGGAGCTGTTTTTT | CASGSGTGSIGELFF
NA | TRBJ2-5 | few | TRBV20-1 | TGCAGTGCTAGAGATCCCGCACGGGAGACCCAGTACTTC | CSARDPARETQYF